This is a list of T cell receptor beta chains from one sample in a study of cytomegalovirus exposure and HLA in healthy donors. TCRdb keeps only in-frame clones here, not all; method: immunoSEQ multiplex PCR. The data hold fewer than 200,000 clones, with 80% observed a single time. Specimen: PBMCs. Receptors were obtained from a man aged 40-50 years in good health and CMV-seronegative. CDR3s include the opening cysteine and the closing phenylalanine or tryptophan. Fields, in order: clone size, D gene, J gene, CDR3 length, V gene, CDR3 protein, CDR3 DNA. The D gene is left open where the match is weak. The size entry is marked missing in some rows and otherwise reads once, few, many or a size class.

>.|TRBD1|TRBJ2-6|15|TRBV7-9
CASRDGQGGANVLTF
TGTGCCAGCAGAGACGGACAGGGTGGGGCCAACGTCCTGACTTTC
>.|.|TRBJ1-1|14|TRBV6-5
CASSYRRESAEAFF
TGTGCCAGCAGTTATCGAAGGGAGTCTGCTGAAGCTTTCTTT
>.|TRBD2|TRBJ2-1|15|TRBV18
CASSPGRVGYNEQFF
TGTGCCAGCTCACCAGGGAGGGTCGGGTACAATGAGCAGTTCTTC
>.|.|TRBJ1-4|15|TRBV6-5
CASRRTISTNEKLFF
TGTGCCAGCAGACGTACAATCTCAACTAATGAAAAACTGTTTTTT
>.|.|TRBJ2-6|17|TRBV6-4
CASSDSGQRSGANVLTF
TGTGCCAGCAGTGACTCAGGACAAAGATCCGGGGCCAACGTCCTGACTTTC
>once|TRBD2|TRBJ2-1|13|TRBV4-3
CASSQSLAGQQFF
TGCGCCAGCAGCCAATCCCTAGCGGGACAGCAGTTCTTC
>once|TRBD1|TRBJ2-7|16|TRBV4-1
CASSQDHGTGDYEQYF
TGCGCCAGCAGCCAAGATCATGGGACAGGCGACTACGAGCAGTACTTC
>once|.|TRBJ1-5|15|TRBV9
CASSVGEGWEQPQHF
TGTGCCAGCAGCGTAGGAGAGGGTTGGGAACAGCCCCAGCATTTT
>.|TRBD1|TRBJ2-3|17|TRBV18
CASSHKDRGQLADTQYF
TGTGCCAGCTCCCATAAGGACAGGGGACAATTAGCAGATACGCAGTATTTT
>once|.|TRBJ2-7|14|TRBV5-1
CASSGGGQVYEQYF
TGCGCCAGCAGCGGGGGGGGACAGGTCTACGAGCAGTACTTC
>once|.|TRBJ2-7|16|TRBV5-1
CASSLAEVTARSEQYF
TGCGCCAGCAGCTTGGCTGAGGTGACGGCTCGCTCCGAGCAGTACTTC
>.|TRBD2|TRBJ2-3|15|TRBV5-1
CASSLARGSTDTQYF
TGCGCCAGCAGCTTGGCGCGGGGGAGCACAGATACGCAGTATTTT
>once|TRBD2|TRBJ2-2|17|TRBV15
CATSRVLLRGGTGELFF
TGTGCCACCAGCAGAGTCCTCCTCCGCGGGGGAACCGGGGAGCTGTTTTTT
>once|TRBD2|TRBJ2-3|15|TRBV9
CASSATSGSRDTQYF
TGTGCCAGCAGCGCAACTAGCGGGAGTCGAGATACGCAGTATTTT
>.|.|TRBJ2-1|13|TRBV6-4
CASALSPNNEQFF
TGTGCCAGCGCGCTCTCACCCAACAATGAGCAGTTCTTC
>.|TRBD1|TRBJ2-7|15|TRBV7-2
CASSSGTGRVLEQYF
TGTGCCAGCAGCTCCGGGACAGGGCGAGTTCTCGAGCAGTACTTC
>few|.|TRBJ1-1|13|TRBV30
CAWSSAGRTEAFF
TGTGCCTGGAGTTCCGCGGGCCGAACCGAAGCTTTCTTT
>.|TRBD1|TRBJ1-1|15|TRBV19
CASSPATGGNTEAFF
TGTGCCAGTAGCCCAGCCACAGGGGGCAACACTGAAGCTTTCTTT
>few|TRBD1|TRBJ2-5|15|TRBV7-9
CASSSGQGKQETQYF
TGTGCCAGCAGCTCCGGACAGGGGAAGCAAGAGACCCAGTACTTC
>.|TRBD2|TRBJ2-1|15|TRBV5-6
CASSAGLAGGPRQFF
TGTGCCAGCAGCGCTGGACTAGCGGGAGGGCCGAGGCAGTTCTTC
>.|TRBD1|TRBJ1-6|15|TRBV27
CASSSRQGYNSPLHF
TGTGCCAGCAGTTCTCGACAGGGGTATAATTCACCCCTCCACTTT
>.|.|TRBJ2-2|16|TRBV30
CAWSVKRYANTGELFF
TGTGCCTGGAGTGTCAAGCGATACGCGAACACCGGGGAGCTGTTTTTT
>.|TRBD1|TRBJ2-6|19|TRBV4-3
CASSQDRQGASSGANVLTF
TGCGCCAGCAGCCAAGATAGGCAGGGGGCTTCCTCTGGGGCCAACGTCCTGACTTTC
>.|TRBD1|TRBJ2-2|14|TRBV9
CASSVEDRRGELFF
TGTGCCAGCAGCGTAGAGGACAGGCGAGGGGAGCTGTTTTTT
>.|TRBD2|TRBJ2-7|17|TRBV7-6
CASSSRLAGGVSYEQYF
TGTGCCAGCAGCTCTCGCCTAGCGGGGGGGGTCTCCTACGAGCAGTACTTC
>.|TRBD2|TRBJ2-1|18|TRBV7-2
CASSLVRRLAGAPNEQFF
TGTGCCAGCAGCTTAGTTCGGAGACTAGCGGGAGCTCCCAATGAGCAGTTCTTC
>.|.|TRBJ2-1|15|TRBV25-1
CASSESFLRYNEQFF
TGTGCCAGCAGTGAAAGTTTCTTGCGCTACAATGAGCAGTTCTTC
>.|TRBD1|TRBJ1-1|14|TRBV6-6
CASQKDRQNTEAFF
TGTGCCAGCCAGAAGGACAGGCAGAACACTGAAGCTTTCTTT
>.|.|TRBJ1-3|14|TRBV5-4
CASSWRGDGNTIYF
TGTGCCAGCAGCTGGAGGGGAGATGGAAACACCATATATTTT
>few|.|TRBJ1-6|17|TRBV18
CASSEIVGSSYNSPLHF
TGTGCCAGCTCAGAGATTGTGGGGAGCTCCTATAATTCACCCCTCCACTTT
>.|TRBD2|TRBJ2-1|17|TRBV11-2
CASSRSYPGLVLNEQFF
TGTGCCAGCAGCCGATCCTATCCGGGACTAGTGCTCAATGAGCAGTTCTTC
>.|TRBD1|TRBJ2-7|16|TRBV4-3
CASSQDGGQGGYEQYF
TGCGCCAGCAGCCAAGATGGGGGACAGGGAGGCTACGAGCAGTACTTC
>.|TRBD1|TRBJ1-2|14|TRBV25-1
CASSERQGNYGYTF
TGTGCCAGCAGTGAGAGACAGGGGAACTATGGCTACACCTTC
>.|TRBD2|TRBJ2-1|14|TRBV7-9
CASSPDSAGGKQFF
TGTGCCAGCAGCCCAGATAGTGCGGGGGGGAAGCAGTTCTTC
>.|.|TRBJ1-4|15|TRBV27
CASSWRRAINEKLFF
TGTGCCAGCAGTTGGAGGAGGGCGATCAATGAAAAACTGTTTTTT
>.|.|TRBJ2-7|10|TRBV4-3
CASSQDPVYF
TGCGCCAGCAGCCAAGATCCGGTGTACTTC
>.|TRBD1|TRBJ1-1|15|TRBV9
CASSAKDRGETEAFF
TGTGCCAGCAGCGCGAAGGACAGGGGAGAGACTGAAGCTTTCTTT
>.|TRBD1|TRBJ1-2|14|TRBV6-1
CASSSTGGNYGYTF
TGTGCCAGCAGTTCAACAGGGGGCAACTATGGCTACACCTTC